This T cell receptor (beta chain) was identified during a study of OX40 agonist ivuxolimab in advanced cancers. Study overall: Three patients had partial responses: one hepatocellular carcinoma, two cutaneous melanoma.

Assay: immunoSEQ multiplex PCR; the TCRdb copy retains only in-frame clones and omits some. The sample yields 71,000 or so clones, 80% seen once. Autoimmune disease history or systemic immunosuppression disqualified patients. The sampling schedule covered blood at baseline, cycle 4 day 1, and cycle 7 day 1. On this clone itself: Its target is unknown.

Germline CDR1 is SGHRS and CDR2 is YFSETQ. CDR3 length: 14 residues. V shed 2 bases and J shed 0 bases, with 6 bases lying between them. Findings and caveats of the study: Partial responders treated at 0.1-3.0 mg/kg exhibited clonal expansion among the lowest measured.

The J gene is TRBJ2-1, the V gene TRBV5-1, with D possibly being TRBD2 (5 bases). The material sequenced was CD4+ or CD8+ T cells sorted from blood, taken in a trial of the OX40 agonist ivuxolimab. The clonotype comes from an adult with an advanced solid tumor such as melanoma, head and neck, liver or kidney cancer. CDR3 region: CASSLAASYNEQFF. The CDR3 nucleotides read TGCGCCAGCAGCTTAGCGGCCTCCTACAATGAGCAGTTCTTC. Full variable domain (remainder filled in from reference TRBV5-1 and TRBJ2-1): KAGVTQTPRYLIKTRGQQVTLSCSPISGHRSVSWYQQTPGQGLQFLFEYFSETQRNKGNFPGRFSGRQFSNSRSEMNVSTLELGDSALYLCASSLAASYNEQFFGPGTRLTVL.